There are many counts of the clone carrying this T cell receptor (beta chain). The antigen is undetermined. Regions amplified from RNA transcripts were the TCR beta CDR3 regions. With the HTBI primer set, the TCR CDR3 went through a first round of RT-PCR. MiXCR, run by TCRdb on the multiplex PCR reads, gives a single entry per CDR3 protein. The sample has 610,000 or so distinct CDR3 sequences, roughly 46% seen once. The authors deemed Graves' hyperthyroidism stable absent ophthalmopathy progression within 18 months. This sample is part of a study of T cells in Graves' hyperthyroidism and ophthalmopathy. Points from the study as a whole: In simple terms, a model built on 13 V-J features told ophthalmopathy apart from stable hyperthyroidism. The majority of expanded thyroid clonotypes above 0.001 also appeared in blood.

The sequenced sample was peripheral blood or thyroid tissue (not recorded which). The source is a woman between 18 and 30 years old with Graves' hyperthyroidism.

This CDR3 is CASSSRRRGPLLNTIYF. The DNA for the CDR3 is TGTGCCAGCAGCTCCCGCAGGAGGGGCCCCCTCTTAAACACCATATATTTT. This chain joins TRBV7-8 and TRBJ1-3, with D perhaps matching TRBD1 (5 bases). This CDR3 has 17 residues. V shed 4 bases and J shed 6 bases, with 22 bases lying between them. Germline-derived CDR1 and CDR2 are SGHVS and FQNEAQ.